The 23 T cell receptor beta chains presented below share a single source sample, sequenced in a study of T cells after yellow fever vaccination. TCRdb redid the calling of the 5' RACE reads with MiXCR, one entry per CDR3 protein. The sample carries roughly 340,000 distinct CDR3 sequences, over 8% recorded once. Specimen: PBMCs, collected on the day of the first yellow fever vaccination. The receptor source for this set is a young man who received the YFV17D yellow fever vaccine.

V usage is TRBV29-1 and J usage is TRBJ2-1; 7 bases are a match to TRBD2. The CDR3 spans 13 residues. J lost 4 bases, V lost 2 bases, and 2 bases had no gene match. Germline lookup yields CDR1 SQVTM and CDR2 ANQGSEA. CDR3 protein: CSVELADYNEQFF. CDR3 nucleotide sequence: TGCAGCGTTGAACTAGCGGATTACAATGAGCAGTTCTTC.

This clonotype was seen repeatedly, ten times or more. The rearrangement joins TRBV25-1 to TRBJ2-3; D remains ambiguous. This CDR3 region has 11 residues. The germline V gene has CDR1 MGHDK and CDR2 SYGVNS. V dropped 3 bases and J dropped 8 bases, with 6 bases sitting between them. The CDR3 nucleotides are TGTGCCAGCAGTGATCAGGTTACGCAGTATTTT. Translated: CASSDQVTQYF.

J is TRBJ1-6 and V is TRBV20-1; D remains ambiguous. The CDR3 loop spans 15 amino acids. The V gene lost 6 bases and the J gene lost 7 bases, with 19 bases spanning the gap. Germline CDR1 and CDR2: DFQATT and SNEGSKA (reference sequence). The CDR3 protein is CSARPLGGRNSPLHF. CDR3 nucleotides: TGCAGTGCCAGGCCTCTGGGTGGCCGGAATTCACCCCTCCACTTT.

J is TRBJ1-3 and V is TRBV11-2; 8 bases are shared with TRBD1. V was clipped by 5 bases and J by 8 bases; unmatched bases: 8. The germline gives CDR1 SGHAT, CDR2 FQNNGV. The CDR3 consists of 14 residues. The CDR3 DNA is TGTGCCAGCAGCCTCCGGACAGGGTTAGACACCATATATTTT. It is translated as CASSLRTGLDTIYF.

This clonotype was found many times. The gene calls are TRBV6-2 or TRBV6-3 and TRBJ2-7; D not certain. Trimming shortened V by 4 bases and J by 6 bases, and 10 bases separated the two germline ends. Germline V lookup: CDR1 MNHEY, CDR2 SVGEGT. This CDR3 spans 12 amino acids. The CDR3 loop reads CASSFRWSEQYF. The CDR3 DNA follows: TGTGCCAGCAGTTTCCGGTGGTCCGAGCAGTACTTC.

This clonotype appeared many times. This chain connects TRBV12-3 or TRBV12-4 to TRBJ2-2; D gene ambiguous. The V end lost 3 bases, the J end lost 4 bases, and 6 bases lay between the germline ends. The CDR3 contains 13 residues. The CDR3 DNA sequence: TGTGCCAGCAGTTTTTGGGCCACCGGGGAGCTGTTTTTT. This gives the protein CASSFWATGELFF.

The chain carries TRBV5-1 and TRBJ2-1; tentatively, D is TRBD1 (6 bases). Trimming removed 4 bases from V and 7 bases from J, with 33 bases in between. This CDR3 region has 20 residues. Germline V gene lookup returns CDR1 SGHRS and CDR2 YFSETQ. The CDR3 sequence: CASSLEGLRFRGPNPNEQFF. The DNA of the CDR3 is TGCGCCAGCAGCCTAGAGGGTCTACGTTTCAGGGGTCCGAATCCTAATGAGCAGTTCTTC. Full variable domain (rest looked up from reference TRBV5-1 and TRBJ2-1): KAGVTQTPRYLIKTRGQQVTLSCSPISGHRSVSWYQQTPGQGLQFLFEYFSETQRNKGNFPGRFSGRQFSNSRSEMNVSTLELGDSALYLCASSLEGLRFRGPNPNEQFFGPGTRLTVL.

This clonotype was found a few times. The V call is TRBV6-5, the J call TRBJ1-2; 8 nucleotides match TRBD1. V shed 6 bases and J 11 bases; nucleotides not matched to a gene: 11. CDR3 length: 13 amino acids. Germline loops: CDR1 MNHEY, CDR2 SVGAGI. The CDR3 sequence: CASSYGDRTGYTF. DNA for the CDR3: TGTGCCAGCAGCTACGGGGACAGGACGGGATACACCTTC.

This clonotype was seen a handful of times. This sequence joins TRBV12-3 or TRBV12-4 and TRBJ2-7, with 8 bases identical to TRBD1. Trimming took 5 bases from V and 1 from J; bases not matched to a gene: 7. This CDR3 spans 15 amino acids. The CDR3 loop is CASSIRDRPSYEQYF. CDR3 nucleotides: TGTGCCAGCAGTATCCGGGACAGGCCATCCTACGAGCAGTACTTC.

The V and J genes are TRBV7-9 and TRBJ2-3; TRBD1 matches 9 bases. The CDR3 runs to 15 residues. V gave up 5 bases and J gave up 6 bases; unmatched junction bases: 9. Looked up from germline, CDR1 is SEHNR and CDR2 is FQNEAQ (reference sequence). The CDR3 reads CASSRRDREMDTQYF. The CDR3 nucleotides are TGTGCCAGCAGCCGCCGGGACAGGGAGATGGATACGCAGTATTTT.

The CDR3 region has the DNA TGTGCCAGCAGTTTACTAGCGGGGTCCAACGAGCAGTACTTC. Amino acids: CASSLLAGSNEQYF. This rearrangement joins TRBV27 to TRBJ2-7; 9 nucleotides match TRBD2. Germline CDR1 and CDR2: MNHEY and SMNVEV (reference sequence). CDR3 length: 14 amino acids. Germline trimming cut 2 bases from V and 5 bases from J; bases unmatched to any gene: 4.

The chain has TRBV24-1 and TRBJ2-3; D uncertain. The CDR3 contains 14 residues. Trimming removed 0 bases from V and 4 bases from J, with 7 bases in between. The germline V gene encodes CDR1 KGHDR and CDR2 SFDVKD. The CDR3 is CATSDLSWPDTQYF. In DNA form, the CDR3 reads TGTGCCACCAGTGATTTGTCCTGGCCAGATACGCAGTATTTT.

The chain combines TRBV10-2 with TRBJ2-1; TRBD2 matches at 12 bases. Germline assignment: CDR1 WSHSY and CDR2 SAAADI. The J segment lost 7 bases and the V segment lost 5 bases, leaving 3 bases of the junction unmatched. The CDR3 covers 14 residues. The CDR3 loop reads CASSRLAGANEQFF. The CDR3 region has the DNA TGCGCCAGCAGTAGACTAGCGGGGGCGAATGAGCAGTTCTTC.

The chain has TRBV4-1 and TRBJ2-5; 10 nucleotides line up with TRBD1. Losses at the gene ends were 4 bases for V and 4 bases for J; bases not matched to a gene: 6. CDR1 is MGHRA and CDR2 is YSYEKL in the germline V gene. CDR3 length equals 15 residues. In DNA, the CDR3 is TGCGCCAGCAGCCCTTTGGGACAGGGGACAGAGACCCAGTACTTC. Protein product: CASSPLGQGTETQYF.

The chain recombines TRBV29-1 with TRBJ2-3; 7 bases map to TRBD2. Germline V CDR1 and CDR2: SQVTM, ANQGSEA. This CDR3 is 15 amino acids long. After removal of 4 bases from V and 0 bases from J, the junction contained 7 bases not matched to a gene. The CDR3 region is CSVGYWRGSTDTQYF. For the CDR3, the DNA is TGCAGCGTTGGATATTGGCGGGGGAGCACAGATACGCAGTATTTT.

This clonotype has a count of ten or more. Written as DNA, the CDR3 is TGTGCCAGCAGCCAAACCGACAATCAGCCCCAGCATTTT. Translation: CASSQTDNQPQHF. The V call is TRBV7-9, the J call TRBJ1-5; no firm D call. V was cut by 5 bases and J by 3 bases, with 8 bases left in between. The CDR3 sequence is 13 residues long. Germline CDR1 is SEHNR and CDR2 is FQNEAQ (reference sequence).

This clonotype was found a few times. The CDR3 nucleotides are TGTGCCAGCAGCTTCCTTGCGCCGGTATTGGACTATGGCTACACCTTC. Translation: CASSFLAPVLDYGYTF. This chain links TRBV7-9 with TRBJ1-2, with no clear D. V dropped 3 bases and J dropped 3 bases, with 17 bases sitting between them. The germline V gene encodes CDR1 SEHNR and CDR2 FQNEAQ (reference sequence). This CDR3 is 16 amino acids long.

This clonotype has more than one count but fewer than ten. The chain carries TRBV4-3 and TRBJ2-7; D possibly corresponds to TRBD2 (6 bases). The ends were cut back, 3 bases at V and 8 bases at J, with 14 bases in the middle. CDR1 and CDR2 (germline): LGHNA, YSLEER. The length of the CDR3 is 13 residues. CDR3 amino acids: CASSQEGRNKQYF. The CDR3 nucleotides read TGCGCCAGCAGCCAGGAGGGGAGGAACAAGCAGTACTTC.

The J gene is TRBJ2-1, the V gene TRBV27; D is possibly TRBD1 (6 bases). The CDR3 sequence is 15 residues long. CDR1 MNHEY and CDR2 SMNVEV come from the germline V gene (reference sequence). Trimming cost V 2 bases and J 3 bases, with 11 bases left between them. In nucleotides, the CDR3 is TGTGCCAGCAGTTTAAAACAGGGAAACTACAATGAGCAGTTCTTC. Translating it yields CASSLKQGNYNEQFF.

V and J are TRBV4-3 and TRBJ2-7; the D is unclear. This CDR3 is built from 14 residues. The V gene lost 0 bases and the J gene lost 5 bases, with 11 bases spanning the gap. Germline V gives CDR1 LGHNA, CDR2 YSLEER. The CDR3 loop is CASSQDRVADEQYF. For the CDR3, the DNA is TGCGCCAGCAGCCAAGACCGGGTTGCCGACGAGCAGTACTTC.

This sequence joins TRBV28 and TRBJ2-1; D possibly corresponds to TRBD1 (6 bases). CDR1 is MDHEN, CDR2 SYDVKM, per germline. This CDR3 is 14 amino acids long. V lost 6 bases and J 6 bases, leaving 15 bases between the germline ends. The CDR3 DNA reads as TGTGCCAGCAGCCCCAGGGGAGCATCCAATGAGCAGTTCTTC. It is translated as CASSPRGASNEQFF.

This clonotype occurred a few times. The chain is built from TRBV14 and TRBJ2-7; possibly TRBD1 or TRBD2 for D (5 bases each). Germline V gene sequence: CDR1 SGHDN, CDR2 FVKESK. V was pared by 6 bases and J by 4 bases, with 13 bases between. This CDR3 comprises 13 residues. Here the CDR3 reads CASRGTDSYEQYF. In nucleotides, the CDR3 is TGTGCCAGCAGGGGGACGGACTCTTACGAGCAGTACTTC.

J is TRBJ2-2 and V is TRBV30; possible D gene TRBD1, 6 bases. The V gene lost 4 bases and the J gene lost 4 bases, with 13 bases spanning the gap. CDR1 GTSNPN and CDR2 SVGIG come from the germline V gene (reference sequence). The CDR3 has 14 amino acids. The CDR3 protein is CAWKRAGVTGELFF. Here the CDR3 DNA reads TGTGCCTGGAAACGGGCAGGGGTCACCGGGGAGCTGTTTTTT.